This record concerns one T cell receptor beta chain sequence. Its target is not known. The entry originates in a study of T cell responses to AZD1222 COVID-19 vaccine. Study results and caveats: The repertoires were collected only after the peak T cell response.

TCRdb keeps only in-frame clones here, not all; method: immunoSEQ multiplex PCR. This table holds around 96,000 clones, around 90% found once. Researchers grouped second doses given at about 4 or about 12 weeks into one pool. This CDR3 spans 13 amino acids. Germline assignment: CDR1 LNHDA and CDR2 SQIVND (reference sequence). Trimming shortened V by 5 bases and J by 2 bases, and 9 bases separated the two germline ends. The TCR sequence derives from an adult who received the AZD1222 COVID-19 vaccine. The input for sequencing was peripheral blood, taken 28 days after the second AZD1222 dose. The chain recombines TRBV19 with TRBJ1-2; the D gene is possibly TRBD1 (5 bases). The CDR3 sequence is CASSFGANYGYTF. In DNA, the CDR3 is TGTGCCAGTAGTTTCGGGGCAAACTATGGCTACACCTTC.